The 6 T cell receptor beta chains listed next were all sequenced from one sample in a study of blood T cell repertoires in COVID-19. The data were produced by immunoSEQ multiplex PCR, yet TCRdb's version contains in-frame clones alone and is incomplete. The table records around 130,000 clones, about four fifths of them present only once. The source material was peripheral blood. These receptors all come from a man aged 60 to 75 with active or convalescent COVID-19.

V gene TRBV9 combines with J gene TRBJ2-2; the D gene is possibly TRBD2 (6 bases). CDR1 SGDLS and CDR2 YYNGEE come from the germline V gene. Trimming cost V 0 bases and J 4 bases, with 16 bases left between them. This CDR3 contains 17 residues. CDR3 DNA sequence: TGTGCCAGCAGCGTAGGCAGGGAGGACCACCCCACCGGGGAGCTGTTTTTT. Protein: CASSVGREDHPTGELFF. Full variable domain (outside the CDR3, taken from reference TRBV9 and TRBJ2-2): DSGVTQTPKHLITATGQRVTLRCSPRSGDLSVYWYQQSLDQGLQFLIQYYNGEERAKGNILERFSAQQFPDLHSELNLSSLELGDSALYFCASSVGREDHPTGELFFGEGSRLTVL.

The genes are TRBV27 and TRBJ1-3, with D possibly TRBD1 on 5 matching bases. V dropped 4 bases and J dropped 1 base, with 11 bases sitting between them. The CDR3 runs to 15 residues. Germline V gives CDR1 MNHEY, CDR2 SMNVEV (reference sequence). CDR3 residues: CASSSWGVSGNTIYF. The CDR3 region has the DNA TGTGCCAGCAGTTCCTGGGGGGTGTCTGGAAACACCATATATTTT.

The table lists this clone with a count of one. V is TRBV4-3 and J is TRBJ2-7; D is possibly TRBD2 (6 bases). V shed 0 bases and J shed 1 base, with 13 bases lying between them. CDR1 and CDR2 from the germline V gene are LGHNA and YSLEER. The CDR3 has 16 residues. CDR3 nucleotide sequence: TGCGCCAGCAGCCAAGACAGGACGGGAGTTTCCTACGAGCAGTACTTC. Translation gives CASSQDRTGVSYEQYF.

This chain links TRBV6-5 with TRBJ2-2; 10 nucleotides align to TRBD2. The CDR3 length is 15 residues. Germline V lookup: CDR1 MNHEY, CDR2 SVGAGI. V was pared by 4 bases and J by 7 bases, with 6 bases of the junction left unmatched. The CDR3 DNA follows: TGTGCCAGCAGTTGGGCTAGCGGGAGAGGCGGGGAGCTGTTTTTT. This translates into CASSWASGRGGELFF.

The J gene is TRBJ1-2, the V gene TRBV6-4; D is uncertain. Trimming took 3 bases from V and 10 from J, leaving 15 bases between them. The CDR3 has 13 amino acids. Germline assignment: CDR1 MRHNA and CDR2 SNTAGT. The CDR3 bases are TGTGCCAGCAGTGAGGAGGGTGGCGGGTACTACACCTTC. Translation gives CASSEEGGGYYTF.

The rearrangement uses TRBV27 and TRBJ1-1, with 7 bases lining up with TRBD1. CDR1 and CDR2 (germline): MNHEY, SMNVEV (reference sequence). The J segment lost 6 bases and the V segment lost 5 bases, leaving 6 bases of the junction unmatched. The CDR3 is made up of 13 amino acids. CDR3 bases: TGTGCCAGCAGTAGGGACAGATTGGCTGAAGCTTTCTTT. It codes for CASSRDRLAEAFF.